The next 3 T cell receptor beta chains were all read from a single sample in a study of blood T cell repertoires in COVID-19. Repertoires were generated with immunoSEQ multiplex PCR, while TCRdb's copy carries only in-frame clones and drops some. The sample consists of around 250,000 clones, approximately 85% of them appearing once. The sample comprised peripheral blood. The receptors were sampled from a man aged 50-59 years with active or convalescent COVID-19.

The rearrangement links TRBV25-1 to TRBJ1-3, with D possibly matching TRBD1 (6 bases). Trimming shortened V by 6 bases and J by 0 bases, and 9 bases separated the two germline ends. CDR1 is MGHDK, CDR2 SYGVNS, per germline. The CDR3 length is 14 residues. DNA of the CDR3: TGTGCCAGCAGGGACAGCCTCTCTGGAAACACCATATATTTT. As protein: CASRDSLSGNTIYF.

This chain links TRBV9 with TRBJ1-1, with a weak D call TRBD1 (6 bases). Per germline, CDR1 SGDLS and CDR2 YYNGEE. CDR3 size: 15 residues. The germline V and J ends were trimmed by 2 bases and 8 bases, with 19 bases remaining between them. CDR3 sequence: CASSVTGTPEEEAFF. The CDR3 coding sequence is TGTGCCAGCAGCGTGACCGGGACACCCGAGGAGGAAGCTTTCTTT. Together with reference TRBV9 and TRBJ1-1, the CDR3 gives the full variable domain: DSGVTQTPKHLITATGQRVTLRCSPRSGDLSVYWYQQSLDQGLQFLIQYYNGEERAKGNILERFSAQQFPDLHSELNLSSLELGDSALYFCASSVTGTPEEEAFFGQGTRLTVV.

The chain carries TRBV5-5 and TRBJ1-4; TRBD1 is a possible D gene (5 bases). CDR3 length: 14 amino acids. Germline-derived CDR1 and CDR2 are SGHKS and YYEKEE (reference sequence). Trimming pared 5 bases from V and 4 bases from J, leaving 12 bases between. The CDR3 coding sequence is TGTGCCAGCAGGGGCGACAGATTTAATGAAAAACTGTTTTTT. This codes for CASRGDRFNEKLFF. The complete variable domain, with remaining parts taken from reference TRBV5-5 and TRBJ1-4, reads DAGVTQSPTHLIKTRGQQVTLRCSPISGHKSVSWYQQVLGQGPQFIFQYYEKEERGRGNFPDRFSARQFPNYSSELNVNALLLGDSALYLCASRGDRFNEKLFFGSGTQLSVL.